This TCR beta chain was identified in a study of PD-L1 blockade in urothelial cancer. Study overall: Atezolizumab therapy began for patients in the mid-2010s, dosed at 1,200 mg intravenously every 3 weeks.

Deletions cut 4 bases from V and 1 base from J, with 19 bases between. The CDR3 has 17 residues. The germline CDR1 and CDR2 sequences are SGHDN and FVKESK. Documented time point: peripheral blood 6 weeks after treatment start. Clones were read by immunoSEQ multiplex PCR, and TCRdb kept only the in-frame ones, dropping some. Here the sample spans more than 90,000 clones, more than 85% being singletons. Material: PBMCs, obtained around atezolizumab (anti-PD-L1) treatment. This chain links TRBV14 with TRBJ1-1, with a weak D call TRBD1 (6 bases). The TCR originated in a man aged 60 to 75 with urothelial cancer. CDR3 coding DNA: TGTGCCAGCAGCCCCCTTACCGGGGGGGCTCGGAACACTGAAGCTTTCTTT. Residues: CASSPLTGGARNTEAFF. Supplemented by reference TRBV14 and TRBJ1-1, the full variable domain reads EAGVTQFPSHSVIEKGQTVTLRCDPISGHDNLYWYRRVMGKEIKFLLHFVKESKQDESGMPNNRFLAERTGGTYSTLKVQPAELEDSGVYFCASSPLTGGARNTEAFFGQGTRLTVV.